The clone carrying this TCR beta chain showed up just once. This specimen belongs to a study of blood T cell repertoires in COVID-19. Turning to the study itself: Some COVID-19 samples were acute and others convalescent; all came from the United States, Italy and Spain. PBMCs, B-cell-depleted T cells, or T cells provided the cDNA or gDNA that made up the material.

V was clipped by 0 bases and J by 6 bases, with 9 bases between them. Per the germline V gene, CDR1 is SGHNT and CDR2 is YENEEA. This CDR3 has 15 residues. Original processing notes: Estimation of nucleated cell counts was performed using reference gene primer amplification. Profiling relied on immunoSEQ multiplex PCR, and the TCRdb table lists in-frame clones only, not all of them. Clonal size and the V and J genes are those of that table, whereas D and trimming came from the DNA. The profile shows 130,000 to 150,000 clones, 85% of them singletons. The sequenced sample consisted of peripheral blood. The receptor was isolated from a woman aged 40 to 55 with active or convalescent COVID-19. The chain joins TRBV11-3 to TRBJ1-6; tentatively, D is TRBD1 (6 bases). CDR3 amino acids: CASSLEAGANSPLHF. Here the CDR3 DNA reads TGTGCCAGCAGCTTAGAGGCAGGGGCTAATTCACCCCTCCACTTT.